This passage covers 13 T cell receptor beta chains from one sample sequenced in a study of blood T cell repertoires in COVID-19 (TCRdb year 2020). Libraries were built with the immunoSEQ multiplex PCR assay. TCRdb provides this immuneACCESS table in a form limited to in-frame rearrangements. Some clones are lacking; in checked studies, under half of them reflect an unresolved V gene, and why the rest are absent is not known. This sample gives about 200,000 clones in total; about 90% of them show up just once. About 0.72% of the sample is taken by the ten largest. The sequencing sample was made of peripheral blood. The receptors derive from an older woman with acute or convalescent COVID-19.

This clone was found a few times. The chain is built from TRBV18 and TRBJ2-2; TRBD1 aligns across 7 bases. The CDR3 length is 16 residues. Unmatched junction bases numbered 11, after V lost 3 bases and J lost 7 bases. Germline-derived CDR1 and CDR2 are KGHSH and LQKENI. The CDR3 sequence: CASSPTSGQADGELFF. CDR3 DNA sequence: TGTGCCAGCTCACCTACCAGCGGACAGGCGGACGGGGAGCTGTTTTTT.

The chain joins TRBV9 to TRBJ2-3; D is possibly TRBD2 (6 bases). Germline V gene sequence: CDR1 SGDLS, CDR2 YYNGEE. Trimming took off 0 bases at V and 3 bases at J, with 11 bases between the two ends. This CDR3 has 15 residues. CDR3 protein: CASSVELAGTDTQYF. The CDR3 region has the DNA TGTGCCAGCAGCGTAGAACTAGCAGGGACAGATACGCAGTATTTT.

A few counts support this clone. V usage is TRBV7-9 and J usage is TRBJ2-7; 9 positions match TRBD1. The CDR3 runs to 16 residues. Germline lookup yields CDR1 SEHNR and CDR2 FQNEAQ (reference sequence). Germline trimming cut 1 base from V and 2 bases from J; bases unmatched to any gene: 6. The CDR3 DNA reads TGTGCCAGCAGCTTAGACAGGGGGCTTATACCCTACGAGCAGTACTTC. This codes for CASSLDRGLIPYEQYF.

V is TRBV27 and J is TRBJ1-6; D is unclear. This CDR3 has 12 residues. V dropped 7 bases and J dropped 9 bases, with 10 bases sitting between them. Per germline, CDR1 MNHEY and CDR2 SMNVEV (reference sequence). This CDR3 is CASTTQPSPLHF. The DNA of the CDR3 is TGTGCCAGCACCACACAGCCTTCACCCCTCCACTTT.

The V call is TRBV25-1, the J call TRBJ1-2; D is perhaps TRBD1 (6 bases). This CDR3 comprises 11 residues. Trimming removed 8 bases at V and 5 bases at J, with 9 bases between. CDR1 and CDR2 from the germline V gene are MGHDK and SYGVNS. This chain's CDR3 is CASAQGYGYTF. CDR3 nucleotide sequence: TGTGCCAGCGCACAGGGATATGGCTACACCTTC.

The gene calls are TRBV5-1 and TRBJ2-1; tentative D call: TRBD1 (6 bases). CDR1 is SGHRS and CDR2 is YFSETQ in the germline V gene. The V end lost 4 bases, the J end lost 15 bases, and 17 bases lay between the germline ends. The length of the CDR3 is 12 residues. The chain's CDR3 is CASSEPTGRSFF. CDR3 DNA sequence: TGCGCCAGCAGCGAACCTACAGGGCGCTCGTTCTTC.

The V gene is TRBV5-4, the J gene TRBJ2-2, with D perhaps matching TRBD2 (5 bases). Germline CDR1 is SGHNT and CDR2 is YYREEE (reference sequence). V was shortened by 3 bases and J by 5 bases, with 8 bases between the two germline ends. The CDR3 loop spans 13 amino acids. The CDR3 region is CASSSLATGELFF. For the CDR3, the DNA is TGTGCCAGCAGCTCCCTAGCTACCGGGGAGCTGTTTTTT.

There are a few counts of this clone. DNA for the CDR3: TGTGCCAGCAGCCGAGGACAGGGTGGGGGCTACACCTTC. As protein: CASSRGQGGGYTF. The V gene is TRBV6-5, the J gene TRBJ1-2, with TRBD1 matching over 8 bases. Germline V gives CDR1 MNHEY, CDR2 SVGAGI. Unmatched junction bases numbered 8, after V lost 6 bases and J lost 8 bases. This CDR3 spans 13 amino acids.

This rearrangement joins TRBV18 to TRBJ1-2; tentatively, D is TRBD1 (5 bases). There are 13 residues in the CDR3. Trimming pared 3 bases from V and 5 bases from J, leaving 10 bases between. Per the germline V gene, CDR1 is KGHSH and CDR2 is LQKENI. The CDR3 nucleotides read TGTGCCAGCTCACCCGCACAGGAATATGGCTACACCTTC. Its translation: CASSPAQEYGYTF.

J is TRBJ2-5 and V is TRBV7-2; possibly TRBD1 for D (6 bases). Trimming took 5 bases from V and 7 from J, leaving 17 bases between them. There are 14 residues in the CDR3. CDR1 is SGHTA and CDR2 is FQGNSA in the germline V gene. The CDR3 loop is CASSRNTGFGTQYF. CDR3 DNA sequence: TGTGCCAGCAGCCGCAACACAGGGTTTGGGACCCAGTACTTC.

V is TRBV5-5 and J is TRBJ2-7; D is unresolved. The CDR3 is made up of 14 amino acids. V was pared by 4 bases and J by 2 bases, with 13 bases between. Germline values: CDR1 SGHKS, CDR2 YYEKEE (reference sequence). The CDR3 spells CASSLRRGAYEQYF. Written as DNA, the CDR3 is TGTGCCAGCAGCCTGCGACGAGGAGCCTACGAGCAGTACTTC. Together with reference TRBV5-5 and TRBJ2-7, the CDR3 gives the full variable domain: DAGVTQSPTHLIKTRGQQVTLRCSPISGHKSVSWYQQVLGQGPQFIFQYYEKEERGRGNFPDRFSARQFPNYSSELNVNALLLGDSALYLCASSLRRGAYEQYFGPGTRLTVT.

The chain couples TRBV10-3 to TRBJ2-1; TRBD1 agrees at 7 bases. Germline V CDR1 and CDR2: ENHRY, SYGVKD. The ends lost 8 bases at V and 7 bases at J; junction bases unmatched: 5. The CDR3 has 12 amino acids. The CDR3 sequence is CAIGTENNEQFF. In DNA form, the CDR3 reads TGTGCCATCGGGACAGAGAATAATGAGCAGTTCTTC.

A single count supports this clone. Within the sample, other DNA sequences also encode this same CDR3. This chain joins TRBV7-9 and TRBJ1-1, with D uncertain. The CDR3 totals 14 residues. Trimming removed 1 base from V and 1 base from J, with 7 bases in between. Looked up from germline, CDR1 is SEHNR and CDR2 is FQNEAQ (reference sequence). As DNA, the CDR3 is TGTGCCAGCAGCTTAGGCGCTGGGAACACTGAAGCTTTCTTT. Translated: CASSLGAGNTEAFF. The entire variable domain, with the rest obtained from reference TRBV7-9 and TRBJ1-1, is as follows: DTGVSQNPRHKITKRGQNVTFRCDPISEHNRLYWYRQTLGQGPEFLTYFQNEAQLEKSRLLSDRFSAERPKGSFSTLEIQRTEQGDSAMYLCASSLGAGNTEAFFGQGTRLTVV.